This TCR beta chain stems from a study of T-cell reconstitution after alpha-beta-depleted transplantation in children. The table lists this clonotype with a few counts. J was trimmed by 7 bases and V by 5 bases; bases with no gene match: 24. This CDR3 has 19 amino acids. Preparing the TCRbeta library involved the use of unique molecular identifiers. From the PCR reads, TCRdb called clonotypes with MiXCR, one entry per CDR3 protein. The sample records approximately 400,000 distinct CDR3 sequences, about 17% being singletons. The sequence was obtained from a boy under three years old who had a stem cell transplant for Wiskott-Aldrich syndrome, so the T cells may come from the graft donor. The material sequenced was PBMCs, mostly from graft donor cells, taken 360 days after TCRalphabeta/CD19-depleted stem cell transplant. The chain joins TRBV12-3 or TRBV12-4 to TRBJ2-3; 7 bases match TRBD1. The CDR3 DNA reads TGTGCCAGCAGTCTACCCGGGACAGCAAATAAAATCCGGGGCAATACGCAGTATTTT. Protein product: CASSLPGTANKIRGNTQYF.